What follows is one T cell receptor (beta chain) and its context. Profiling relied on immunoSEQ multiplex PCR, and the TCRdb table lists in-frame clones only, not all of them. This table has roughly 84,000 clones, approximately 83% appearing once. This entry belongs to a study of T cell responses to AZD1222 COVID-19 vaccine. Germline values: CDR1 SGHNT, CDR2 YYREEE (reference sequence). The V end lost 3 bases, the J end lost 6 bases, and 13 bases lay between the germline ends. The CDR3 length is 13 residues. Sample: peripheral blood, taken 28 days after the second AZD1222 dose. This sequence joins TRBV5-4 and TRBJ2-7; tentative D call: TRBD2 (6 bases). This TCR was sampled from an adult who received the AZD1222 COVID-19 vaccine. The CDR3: CASSSRLEVEQYF. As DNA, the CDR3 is TGTGCCAGCAGCTCAAGACTAGAGGTCGAGCAGTACTTC. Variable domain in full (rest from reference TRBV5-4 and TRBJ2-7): ETGVTQSPTHLIKTRGQQVTLRCSSQSGHNTVSWYQQALGQGPQFIFQYYREEENGRGNFPPRFSGLQFPNYSSELNVNALELDDSALYLCASSSRLEVEQYFGPGTRLTVT.